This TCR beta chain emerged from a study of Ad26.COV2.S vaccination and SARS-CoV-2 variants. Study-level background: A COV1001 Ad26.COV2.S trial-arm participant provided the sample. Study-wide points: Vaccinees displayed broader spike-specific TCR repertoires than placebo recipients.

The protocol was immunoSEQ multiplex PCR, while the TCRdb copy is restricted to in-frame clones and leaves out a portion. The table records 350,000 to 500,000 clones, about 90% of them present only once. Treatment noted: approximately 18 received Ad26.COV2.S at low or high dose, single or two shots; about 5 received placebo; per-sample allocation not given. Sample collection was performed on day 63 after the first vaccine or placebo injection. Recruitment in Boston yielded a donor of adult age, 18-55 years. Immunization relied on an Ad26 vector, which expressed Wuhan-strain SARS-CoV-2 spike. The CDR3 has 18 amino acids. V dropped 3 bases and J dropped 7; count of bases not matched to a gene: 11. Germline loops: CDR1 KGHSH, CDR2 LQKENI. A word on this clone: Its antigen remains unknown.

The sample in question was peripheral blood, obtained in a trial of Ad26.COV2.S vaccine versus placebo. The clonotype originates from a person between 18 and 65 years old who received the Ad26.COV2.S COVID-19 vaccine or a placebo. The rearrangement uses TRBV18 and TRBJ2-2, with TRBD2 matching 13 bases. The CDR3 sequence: CASSPSGLAGVNSGELFF. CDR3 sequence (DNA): TGTGCCAGCTCACCGTCTGGACTAGCGGGAGTTAATAGCGGGGAGCTGTTTTTT.